The 23 T cell receptor beta chains below come from one sample, sequenced in a study of CD8 T cells in Susac syndrome. RNA totalling about 0.45 to 1 ug underwent reverse transcription with random hexamers. TCRdb itself ran the immunoSEQ multiplex PCR reads through MiXCR, one entry per CDR3 protein. The data contain about 190,000 distinct CDR3 sequences, roughly 94% of them seen just once; the ten biggest clones take up approximately 0.15%. The sequenced sample consisted of CD8+ T cells from PBMCs. These receptors were collected from a human donor with Susac syndrome.

The V gene is TRBV1, the J gene TRBJ2-7; the table's D call, TRBD2, was not checked against the DNA. TRBV1 constitutes a pseudogene. The CDR3 spans 16 residues. Here the CDR3 reads CTSSQDWRERSYEQYF. In DNA, the CDR3 is TGCACCAGCAGCCAAGATTGGCGGGAGAGGTCCTACGAGCAGTACTTC.

The chain couples TRBV25-1 to TRBJ2-3; 9 bases map to TRBD1. V was clipped by 6 bases and J by 4 bases; unmatched bases: 8. The germline gives CDR1 MGHDK, CDR2 SYGVNS. The CDR3 consists of 15 residues. The DNA for the CDR3 is TGTGCCAGCAGAACCGGGACAGGGAAGGCAGATACGCAGTATTTT. Its protein is CASRTGTGKADTQYF. Together with reference TRBV25-1 and TRBJ2-3, the CDR3 gives the full variable domain: EADIYQTPRYLVIGTGKKITLECSQTMGHDKMYWYQQDPGMELHLIHYSYGVNSTEKGDLSSESTVSRIRTEHFPLTLESARPSHTSQYLCASRTGTGKADTQYFGPGTRLTVL.

CDR3 in amino acids: CASSPFSAYEQFF. In DNA, the CDR3 is TGTGCCAGCAGCCCTTTTAGCGCATATGAGCAGTTCTTC. The V gene is TRBV14, the J gene TRBJ2-1; TRBD2 might be the D (5 bases). This CDR3 is 13 amino acids long. Germline-derived CDR1 and CDR2 are SGHDN and FVKESK. Deletions cut 4 bases from V and 8 bases from J, with 12 bases between. Combining the CDR3 with reference TRBV14 and TRBJ2-1 gives the whole variable domain EAGVTQFPSHSVIEKGQTVTLRCDPISGHDNLYWYRRVMGKEIKFLLHFVKESKQDESGMPNNRFLAERTGGTYSTLKVQPAELEDSGVYFCASSPFSAYEQFFGPGTRLTVL.

V and J are TRBV18 and TRBJ1-5; no firm D call. Deletions cut 2 bases from V and 6 bases from J, with 8 bases between. Germline-derived CDR1 and CDR2 are KGHSH and LQKENI. The CDR3 runs 13 residues. CDR3 in amino acids: CASSPGNSQPQHF. CDR3 DNA: TGTGCCAGCTCACCAGGGAACAGTCAGCCCCAGCATTTT.

The chain is built from TRBV19 and TRBJ1-5, with 8 bases fitting TRBD1. From germline, CDR1 is LNHDA and CDR2 SQIVND (reference sequence). V was clipped by 5 bases and J by 5 bases; unmatched bases: 8. CDR3 length: 15 amino acids. The CDR3 coding sequence is TGTGCCAGTAGTCCGGACAGGGAAGGGGATCAGCCCCAGCATTTT. It encodes CASSPDREGDQPQHF.

CDR3 coding DNA: TGTGCCAGCGACCTACAGGGAGGAGCGAATGGCTACACCTTC. It specifies CASDLQGGANGYTF. The gene calls are TRBV12-3 or TRBV12-4 and TRBJ1-2; possibly TRBD1 for D (6 bases). The CDR3 spans 14 residues. Trimming cost V 8 bases and J 6 bases, with 19 bases left between them.

V is TRBV4-1 and J is TRBJ2-2; perhaps TRBD2 as D (5 bases). Trimming took 4 bases from V and 8 from J, leaving 11 bases between them. Per germline, CDR1 MGHRA and CDR2 YSYEKL. This CDR3 comprises 13 residues. The DNA of the CDR3 is TGCGCCAGCAGCCCCGACCCGGGGGGGGAGCTGTTTTTT. Its protein product is CASSPDPGGELFF.

Here the CDR3 DNA reads TGCGCCAGCAGCCAGGGGACCCTCGGGGGCTACACCTTC. Protein sequence: CASSQGTLGGYTF. The gene calls are TRBV4-1 and TRBJ1-2, with D possibly matching TRBD1 (5 bases). CDR3 length: 13 residues. V was trimmed by 3 bases and J by 8 bases, leaving 13 bases between them. CDR1 is MGHRA and CDR2 is YSYEKL in the germline V gene.

V and J are TRBV7-8 and TRBJ2-3, with 11 bases lining up with TRBD2. J was trimmed by 1 base and V by 5 bases; bases with no gene match: 8. In germline, CDR1 is SGHVS, CDR2 FQNEAQ. The CDR3 consists of 17 residues. CDR3 DNA: TGTGCCAGCAGCATAAATAGCGGGGGGGCCGGCACAGATACGCAGTATTTT. It translates to CASSINSGGAGTDTQYF.

J is TRBJ1-5 and V is TRBV24-1, with D possibly TRBD1 on 5 matching bases. The V and J ends lost 6 bases and 1 base respectively, with 9 bases between them. Germline CDR1 reads KGHDR; CDR2 reads SFDVKD. This CDR3 contains 14 residues. CDR3 region: CATSQSGSNQPQHF. For the CDR3, the DNA is TGTGCCACCAGTCAATCAGGGAGCAATCAGCCCCAGCATTTT.

In nucleotides, the CDR3 is TGTGCCATCAGGCCCAGCGGGGGGGCTGGAAGTGAGCAGTTCTTC. Its translation is CAIRPSGGAGSEQFF. This sequence joins TRBV10-3 and TRBJ2-1; 10 bases are shared with TRBD2. The CDR3 totals 15 residues. Looked up from germline, CDR1 is ENHRY and CDR2 is SYGVKD. V dropped 6 bases and J dropped 9; count of bases not matched to a gene: 11.

The rearrangement joins TRBV20-1 to TRBJ2-7; 9 bases agree with TRBD1. Germline-derived CDR1 and CDR2 are DFQATT and SNEGSKA (reference sequence). The CDR3 is made up of 14 amino acids. The J segment lost 1 base and the V segment lost 1 base, leaving 2 bases of the junction unmatched. The CDR3 bases are TGCAGTGCTAGAGTTGGGACAGGGTCCTACGAGCAGTACTTC. Encoded protein: CSARVGTGSYEQYF.

The V gene is TRBV29-1, the J gene TRBJ2-1; perhaps TRBD1 as D (5 bases). The CDR3 is 12 residues long. Trimming stripped 3 bases from V and 8 bases from J, with 11 bases between. Per the germline V gene, CDR1 is SQVTM and CDR2 is ANQGSEA. In DNA form, the CDR3 reads TGCAGCGTTGAGGATCAGGGCGATGAGCAGTTCTTC. This translates into CSVEDQGDEQFF.

V usage is TRBV5-1 and J usage is TRBJ2-1; 7 nucleotides agree with TRBD1. The CDR3 length is 19 residues. CDR1 SGHRS and CDR2 YFSETQ come from the germline V gene. With V trimmed by 2 bases and J by 7 bases, 21 bases remained unmatched. CDR3 nucleotides: TGCGCCAGCAGCTTTCGACCCCCACAGGGGAATATATGGGGGAATGAGCAGTTCTTC. Translating gives CASSFRPPQGNIWGNEQFF.

The chain employs TRBV9 and TRBJ2-3, with a weak D call TRBD2 (5 bases). Germline V gene sequence: CDR1 SGDLS, CDR2 YYNGEE. This CDR3 is built from 16 residues. Trimming took 0 bases from V and 0 from J, leaving 11 bases between them. CDR3 sequence (DNA): TGTGCCAGCAGCGTAGATGGCGGGCAGAGCACAGATACGCAGTATTTT. It is translated as CASSVDGGQSTDTQYF.

The chain combines TRBV5-1 with TRBJ2-7, with 9 bases matching TRBD1. The CDR3 sequence is 15 residues long. Germline CDR1 and CDR2: SGHRS and YFSETQ. After removal of 4 bases from V and 4 bases from J, the junction contained 9 bases not matched to a gene. The CDR3 loop reads CASSQWTGDGYEQYF. In DNA form, the CDR3 reads TGCGCCAGCAGCCAGTGGACAGGGGATGGGTACGAGCAGTACTTC.

This clonotype appeared a single time. V gene TRBV9 combines with J gene TRBJ2-7; 11 bases are shared with TRBD2. The CDR3 sequence is 13 residues long. J gave up 5 bases and V 8 bases, and 6 bases lay outside the gene matches. CDR1 is SGDLS, CDR2 YYNGEE, per germline. The CDR3, as DNA: TGTGCCAGGTTAGCGGGAGGGCCCCACGAGCAGTACTTC. Translated: CARLAGGPHEQYF.

The chain employs TRBV6-5 and TRBJ1-2; D unclear. Trimming took off 0 bases at V and 4 bases at J, with 6 bases between the two ends. Per the germline V gene, CDR1 is MNHEY and CDR2 is SVGAGI. The CDR3 spans 13 residues. In DNA, the CDR3 is TGTGCCAGCAGTTACTCGCAGGTCTATGGCTACACCTTC. Translating gives CASSYSQVYGYTF.

This chain uses TRBV29-1 with TRBJ2-1; possibly TRBD1 for D (5 bases). The CDR3 consists of 13 residues. Germline loops: CDR1 SQVTM, CDR2 ANQGSEA. Trimming removed 7 bases from V and 4 bases from J, with 14 bases in between. CDR3 sequence reads: CSDYLTDYNEQFF. CDR3 DNA sequence: TGCAGCGATTATTTGACAGATTACAATGAGCAGTTCTTC.

This clonotype has only one observation. CDR3 sequence reads: CSATNYLFGTDTQYF. The CDR3 nucleotides are TGCAGTGCCACCAATTACCTATTCGGCACAGATACGCAGTATTTT. The rearrangement joins TRBV20-1 to TRBJ2-3; D is uncertain. Germline V CDR1 and CDR2: DFQATT, SNEGSKA (reference sequence). The CDR3 contains 15 residues. With 6 bases removed from V and 1 base from J, the gap between germline ends came to 17 bases.

The count of this clonotype is one. CDR3 amino acids: CASSRYPGLSYEQYF. In DNA form, the CDR3 reads TGTGCCAGCAGCCGGTATCCGGGACTGTCCTACGAGCAGTACTTC. V is TRBV7-6 and J is TRBJ2-7; D may be TRBD2 (6 bases). Germline V gene data show CDR1 as SGHVS and CDR2 as FNYEAQ. Trimming cost V 5 bases and J 1 base, with 15 bases left between them. This CDR3 has 15 residues. The variable domain in full, completed from reference TRBV7-6 and TRBJ2-7, reads GAGVSQSPRYKVTKRGQDVALRCDPISGHVSLYWYRQALGQGPEFLTYFNYEAQQDKSGLPNDRFSAERPEGSISTLTIQRTEQRDSAMYRCASSRYPGLSYEQYFGPGTRLTVT.

This clonotype showed up just once. CDR3 bases: TGTGCCAGCAGCTTGGCAGTGCAGGGTGAAGCTTTCTTT. Translation gives CASSLAVQGEAFF. V usage is TRBV5-6 and J usage is TRBJ1-1; D possibly corresponds to TRBD1 (5 bases). With 0 bases removed from V and 7 bases from J, the gap between germline ends came to 10 bases. The germline gives CDR1 SGHDT, CDR2 YYEEEE. The CDR3 length is 13 residues.

The chain links TRBV12-3 or TRBV12-4 to TRBJ1-4; tentatively, D is TRBD1 (6 bases). The CDR3 has 15 amino acids. V gave up 6 bases and J gave up 0 bases, with 11 bases separating them. The CDR3 region has the DNA TGTGCCAGCAGCCCCGAGGGGGCAACTAATGAAAAACTGTTTTTT. Translated: CASSPEGATNEKLFF.